This T cell receptor (beta chain) was sequenced during a study of Tregs in tolerant kidney transplant recipients. Study observations and caveats: Expanding Tregs on activated donor B cells appeared to best identify donor-specific TCRbeta clones. For some patients, primers changed over time, blocking nucleotide-level comparison.

Sequencing used immunoSEQ multiplex PCR; TCRdb keeps in-frame clones, though not all of them. This table has approximately 82,000 clones, 80% to 95% appearing once. Related graft donors supplied nonmyeloablative bone marrow transplants, and mixed chimerism was transient. Comment on this clone: What it binds is unknown. Other DNA sequences of this sample code for an identical CDR3.

CDR3 length equals 16 residues. Trimming took off 1 base at V and 6 bases at J, with 14 bases between the two ends. Per the germline V gene, CDR1 is SGHDT and CDR2 is YYEEEE. This sequence originates from a human patient who received a combined kidney and bone marrow transplant. Some T cells may be the graft donor's. The rearrangement uses TRBV5-6 and TRBJ1-6; perhaps TRBD1 as D (6 bases). Specimen: CD4+ T cells from blood (PBMCs), collected 12 months after the transplant. The CDR3 coding sequence is TGTGCCAGCAGCTTGTCCAGGGGAAATCGTAATTCACCCCTCCACTTT. Translation: CASSLSRGNRNSPLHF.